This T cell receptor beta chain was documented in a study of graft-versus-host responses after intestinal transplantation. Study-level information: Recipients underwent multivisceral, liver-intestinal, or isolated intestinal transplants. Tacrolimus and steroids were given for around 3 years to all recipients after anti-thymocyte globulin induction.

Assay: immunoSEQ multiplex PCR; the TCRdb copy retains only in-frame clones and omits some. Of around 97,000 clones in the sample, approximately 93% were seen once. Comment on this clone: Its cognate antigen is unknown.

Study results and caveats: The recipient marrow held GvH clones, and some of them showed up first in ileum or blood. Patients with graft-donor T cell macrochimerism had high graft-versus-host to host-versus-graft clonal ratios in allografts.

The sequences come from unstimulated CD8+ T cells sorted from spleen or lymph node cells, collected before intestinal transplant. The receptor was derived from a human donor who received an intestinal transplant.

The CDR3 sequence: CASSYSVYNEQFF. In DNA, the CDR3 is TGTGCCAGCAGTTACTCGGTTTACAATGAGCAGTTCTTC. The chain joins TRBV6-5 to TRBJ2-1; D not resolved. The length of the CDR3 is 13 residues. Trimming took 0 bases from V and 4 from J, leaving 4 bases between them. CDR1 MNHEY and CDR2 SVGAGI come from the germline V gene.